This TCR beta chain stems from a study of blood T cell repertoires in COVID-19. On the study more broadly: The analysed material was cDNA or gDNA that came from T cells, B-cell-depleted T cells, or PBMCs.

From germline, CDR1 is MRHNA and CDR2 SNTAGT. V was pared by 4 bases and J by 4 bases, with 9 bases of the junction left unmatched. CDR3 size: 16 residues. As handled by the study authors: Estimation of nucleated cell counts relied on the amplification of reference gene primers. Only in-frame clones appear in the TCRdb table, and some are missing; sequencing was by immunoSEQ multiplex PCR. V, J and clone size derive from that table, while D and trimming were established from the DNA sequence. The repertoire includes under 300,000 clones, 70% to 90% of them detected once, and approximately 9.9% sits in the top ten.

The sequence derives from a woman aged 70-85 years with acute or convalescent COVID-19. The chain couples TRBV6-4 to TRBJ2-2; 7 bases fit TRBD2. Sequenced sample: peripheral blood. The CDR3 DNA is TGTGCCAGCAGTGCAAGAGCGGGGTGGAGCACCGGGGAGCTGTTTTTT. As protein: CASSARAGWSTGELFF.